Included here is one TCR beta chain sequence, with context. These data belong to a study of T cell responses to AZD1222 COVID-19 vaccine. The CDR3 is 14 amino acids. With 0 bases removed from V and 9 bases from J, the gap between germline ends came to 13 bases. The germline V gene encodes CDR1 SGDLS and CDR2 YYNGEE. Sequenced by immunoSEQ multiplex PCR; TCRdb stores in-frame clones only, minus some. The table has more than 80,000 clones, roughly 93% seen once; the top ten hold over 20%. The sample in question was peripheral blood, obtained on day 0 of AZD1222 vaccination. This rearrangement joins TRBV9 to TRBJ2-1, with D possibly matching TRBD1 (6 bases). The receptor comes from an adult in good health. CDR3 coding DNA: TGTGCCAGCAGCGTAGGTGTGGGGGCCGGTGAGCAGTTCTTC. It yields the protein CASSVGVGAGEQFF.